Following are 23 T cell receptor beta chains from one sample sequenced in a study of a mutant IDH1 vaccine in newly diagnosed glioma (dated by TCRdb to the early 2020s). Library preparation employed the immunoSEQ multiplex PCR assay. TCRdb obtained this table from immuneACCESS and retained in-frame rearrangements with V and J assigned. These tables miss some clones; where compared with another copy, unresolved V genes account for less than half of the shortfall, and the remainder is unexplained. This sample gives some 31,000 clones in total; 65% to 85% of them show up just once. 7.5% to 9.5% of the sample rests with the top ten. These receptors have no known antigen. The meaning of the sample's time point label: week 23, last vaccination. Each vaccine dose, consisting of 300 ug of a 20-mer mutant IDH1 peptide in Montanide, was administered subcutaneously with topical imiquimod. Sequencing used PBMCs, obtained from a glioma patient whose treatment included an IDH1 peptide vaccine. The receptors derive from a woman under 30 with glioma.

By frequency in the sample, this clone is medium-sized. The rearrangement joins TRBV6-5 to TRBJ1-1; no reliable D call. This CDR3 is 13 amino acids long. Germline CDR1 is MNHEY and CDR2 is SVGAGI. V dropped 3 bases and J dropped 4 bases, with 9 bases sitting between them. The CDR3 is CASSYRGVTEAFF. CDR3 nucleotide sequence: TGTGCCAGCAGTTATCGGGGAGTCACTGAAGCTTTCTTT.

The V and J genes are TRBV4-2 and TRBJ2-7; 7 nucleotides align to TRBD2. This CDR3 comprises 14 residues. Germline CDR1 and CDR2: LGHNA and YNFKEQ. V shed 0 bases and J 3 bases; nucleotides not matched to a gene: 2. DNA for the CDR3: TGTGCCAGCAGCCAAGATCCTAGCGGCTACGAGCAGTACTTC. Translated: CASSQDPSGYEQYF.

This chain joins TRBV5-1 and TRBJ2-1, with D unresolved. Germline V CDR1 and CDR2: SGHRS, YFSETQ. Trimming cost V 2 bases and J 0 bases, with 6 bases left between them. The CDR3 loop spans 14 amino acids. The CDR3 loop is CASSFPGSYNEQFF. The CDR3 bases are TGCGCCAGCAGCTTCCCCGGCTCCTACAATGAGCAGTTCTTC.

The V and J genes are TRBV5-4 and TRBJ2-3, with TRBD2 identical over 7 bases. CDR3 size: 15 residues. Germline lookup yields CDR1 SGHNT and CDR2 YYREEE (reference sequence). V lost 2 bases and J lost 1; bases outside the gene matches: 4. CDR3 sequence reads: CASSFLAEGTDTQYF. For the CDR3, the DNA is TGTGCCAGCAGCTTCCTAGCGGAGGGCACAGATACGCAGTATTTT.

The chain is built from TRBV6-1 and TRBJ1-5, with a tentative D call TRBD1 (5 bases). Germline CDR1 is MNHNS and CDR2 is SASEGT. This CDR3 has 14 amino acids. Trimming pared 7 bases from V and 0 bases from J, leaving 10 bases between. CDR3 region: CASTLQDSNQPQHF. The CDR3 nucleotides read TGTGCCAGCACATTACAGGATAGCAATCAGCCCCAGCATTTT.

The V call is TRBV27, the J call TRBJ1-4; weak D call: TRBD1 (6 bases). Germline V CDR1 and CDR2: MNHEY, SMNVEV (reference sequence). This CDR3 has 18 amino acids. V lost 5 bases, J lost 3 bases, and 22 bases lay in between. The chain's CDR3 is CASSPKEGGIGANEKLFF. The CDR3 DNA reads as TGTGCCAGCAGTCCCAAAGAGGGGGGGATCGGGGCTAATGAAAAACTGTTTTTT.

The CDR3 loop reads CASSDSKLASRYNEQFF. The CDR3 DNA sequence: TGTGCCAGTAGTGACTCCAAACTAGCCAGCCGCTACAATGAGCAGTTCTTC. This rearrangement joins TRBV19 to TRBJ2-1, with D possibly being TRBD2 (6 bases). The length of the CDR3 is 17 residues. CDR1 LNHDA and CDR2 SQIVND come from the germline V gene (reference sequence). Deletions cut 5 bases from V and 3 bases from J, with 20 bases between. Supplemented by reference TRBV19 and TRBJ2-1, the full variable domain reads DGGITQSPKYLFRKEGQNVTLSCEQNLNHDAMYWYRQDPGQGLRLIYYSQIVNDFQKGDIAEGYSVSREKKESFPLTVTSAQKNPTAFYLCASSDSKLASRYNEQFFGPGTRLTVL.

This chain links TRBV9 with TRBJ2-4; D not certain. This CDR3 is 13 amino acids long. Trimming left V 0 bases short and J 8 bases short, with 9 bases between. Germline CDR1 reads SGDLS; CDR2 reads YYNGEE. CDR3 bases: TGTGCCAGCAGCGTAGGGGGATCGGACATTCAGTACTTC. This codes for CASSVGGSDIQYF.

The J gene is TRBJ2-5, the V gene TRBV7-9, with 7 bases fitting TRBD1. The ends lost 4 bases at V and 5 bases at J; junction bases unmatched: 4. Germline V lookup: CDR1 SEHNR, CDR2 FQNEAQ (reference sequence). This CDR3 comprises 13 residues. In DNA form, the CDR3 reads TGTGCCAGCAGCTCACAGGGGTGGGAGACCCAGTACTTC. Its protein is CASSSQGWETQYF. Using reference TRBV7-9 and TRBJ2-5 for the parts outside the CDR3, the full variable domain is DTGVSQNPRHKITKRGQNVTFRCDPISEHNRLYWYRQTLGQGPEFLTYFQNEAQLEKSRLLSDRFSAERPKGSFSTLEIQRTEQGDSAMYLCASSSQGWETQYFGPGTRLLVL.

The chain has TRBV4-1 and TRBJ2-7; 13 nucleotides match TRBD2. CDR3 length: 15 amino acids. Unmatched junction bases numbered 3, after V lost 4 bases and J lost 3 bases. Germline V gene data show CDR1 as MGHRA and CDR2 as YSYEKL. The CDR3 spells CASSRGTSGVYEQYF. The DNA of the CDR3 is TGCGCCAGCAGCCGAGGGACTAGCGGGGTCTACGAGCAGTACTTC.

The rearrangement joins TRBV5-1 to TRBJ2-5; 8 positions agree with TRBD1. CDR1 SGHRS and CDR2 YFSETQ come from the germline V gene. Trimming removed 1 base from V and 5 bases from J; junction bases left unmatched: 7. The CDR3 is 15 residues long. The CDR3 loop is CASSLLTGAGETQYF. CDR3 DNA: TGCGCCAGCAGCTTGCTGACAGGGGCGGGGGAGACCCAGTACTTC.

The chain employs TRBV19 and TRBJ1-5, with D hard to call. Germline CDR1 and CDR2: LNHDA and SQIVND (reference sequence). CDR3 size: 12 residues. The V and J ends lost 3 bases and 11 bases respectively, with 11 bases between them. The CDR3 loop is CASSILRGTQHF. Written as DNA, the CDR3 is TGTGCCAGTAGTATTTTGCGAGGGACCCAGCATTTT.

The CDR3 is CASRPNQRQGGSWQPQHF. CDR3 DNA: TGTGCCAGCAGACCAAACCAACGACAGGGCGGGTCATGGCAGCCCCAGCATTTT. This chain joins TRBV28 and TRBJ1-5; 7 bases fit TRBD1. J lost 7 bases, V lost 6 bases, and 21 bases had no gene match. The CDR3 is 18 residues long. Germline values: CDR1 MDHEN, CDR2 SYDVKM.

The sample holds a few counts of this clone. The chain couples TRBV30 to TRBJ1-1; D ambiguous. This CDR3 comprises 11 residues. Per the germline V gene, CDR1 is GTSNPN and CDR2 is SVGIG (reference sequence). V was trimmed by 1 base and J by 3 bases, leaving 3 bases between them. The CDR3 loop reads CAWSGYTEAFF. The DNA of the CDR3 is TGTGCCTGGAGTGGATACACTGAAGCTTTCTTT.

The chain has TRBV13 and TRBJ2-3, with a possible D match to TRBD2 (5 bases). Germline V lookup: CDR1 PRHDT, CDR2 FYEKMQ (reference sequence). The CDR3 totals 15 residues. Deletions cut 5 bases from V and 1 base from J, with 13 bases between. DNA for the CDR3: TGTGCCAGCAGCGTGGTAGCGCAAGGCACAGATACGCAGTATTTT. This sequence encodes CASSVVAQGTDTQYF.

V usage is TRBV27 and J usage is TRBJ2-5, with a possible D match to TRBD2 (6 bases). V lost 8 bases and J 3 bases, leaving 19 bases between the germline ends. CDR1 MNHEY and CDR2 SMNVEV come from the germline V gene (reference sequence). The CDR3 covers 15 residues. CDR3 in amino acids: CASGGSAVGEETQYF. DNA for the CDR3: TGTGCCAGCGGAGGGTCTGCGGTGGGGGAAGAGACCCAGTACTTC.

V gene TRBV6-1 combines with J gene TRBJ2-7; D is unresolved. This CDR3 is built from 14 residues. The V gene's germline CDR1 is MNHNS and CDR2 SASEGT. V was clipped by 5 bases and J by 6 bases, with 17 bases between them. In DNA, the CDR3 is TGTGCCAGCAGTTGGCTCGGAGTTTCCCCCGAGCAGTACTTC. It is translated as CASSWLGVSPEQYF.

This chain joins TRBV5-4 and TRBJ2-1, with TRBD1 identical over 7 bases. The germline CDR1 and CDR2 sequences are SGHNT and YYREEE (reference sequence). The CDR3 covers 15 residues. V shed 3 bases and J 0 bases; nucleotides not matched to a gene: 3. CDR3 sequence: CASSSQGVSYNEQFF. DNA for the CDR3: TGTGCCAGCAGCTCTCAGGGGGTCTCCTACAATGAGCAGTTCTTC.

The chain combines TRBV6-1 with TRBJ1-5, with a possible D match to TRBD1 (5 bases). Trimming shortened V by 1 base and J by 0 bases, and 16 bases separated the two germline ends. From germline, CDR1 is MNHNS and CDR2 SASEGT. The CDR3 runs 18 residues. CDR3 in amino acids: CASSEGMGGRNSNQPQHF. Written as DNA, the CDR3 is TGTGCCAGCAGTGAAGGAATGGGGGGAAGGAATAGCAATCAGCCCCAGCATTTT.

CDR3 nucleotides: TGTGCCAGCAGCTTCGTGGCGGGGGGGCTGGAGACCCAGTACTTC. This sequence encodes CASSFVAGGLETQYF. The genes are TRBV7-2 and TRBJ2-5; 9 bases fit TRBD2. Germline V CDR1 and CDR2: SGHTA, FQGNSA. This CDR3 comprises 15 residues. J lost 5 bases, V lost 3 bases, and 7 bases had no gene match.

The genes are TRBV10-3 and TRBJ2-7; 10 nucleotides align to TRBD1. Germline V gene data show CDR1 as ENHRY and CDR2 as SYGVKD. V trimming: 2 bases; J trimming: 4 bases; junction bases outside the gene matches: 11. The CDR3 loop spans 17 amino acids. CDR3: CAISELGQGGPNYEQYF. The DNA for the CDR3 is TGTGCCATCAGTGAGCTCGGACAGGGGGGCCCTAATTACGAGCAGTACTTC.

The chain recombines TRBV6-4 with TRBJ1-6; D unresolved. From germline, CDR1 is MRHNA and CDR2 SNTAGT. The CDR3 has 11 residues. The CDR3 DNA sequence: TGTGCTATGCGAGAGGCGTCACCCCTCCACTTT. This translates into CAMREASPLHF.

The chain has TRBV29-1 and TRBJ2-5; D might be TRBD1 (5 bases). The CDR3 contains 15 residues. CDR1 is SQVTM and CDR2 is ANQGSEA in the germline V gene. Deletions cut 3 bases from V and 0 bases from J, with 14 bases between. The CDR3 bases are TGCAGCGTTGAGGTGAACAGGAACTACCAAGAGACCCAGTACTTC. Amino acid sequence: CSVEVNRNYQETQYF.